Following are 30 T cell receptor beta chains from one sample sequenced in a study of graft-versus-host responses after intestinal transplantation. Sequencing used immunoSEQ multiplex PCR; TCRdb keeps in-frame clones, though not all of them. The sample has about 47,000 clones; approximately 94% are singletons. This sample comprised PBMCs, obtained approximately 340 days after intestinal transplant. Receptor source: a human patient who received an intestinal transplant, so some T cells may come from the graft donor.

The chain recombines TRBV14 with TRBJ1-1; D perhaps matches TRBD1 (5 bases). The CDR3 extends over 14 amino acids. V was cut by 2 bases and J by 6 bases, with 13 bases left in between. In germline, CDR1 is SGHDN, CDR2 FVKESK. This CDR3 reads CASSQLGGGSEAFF. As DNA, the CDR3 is TGTGCCAGCAGCCAATTGGGGGGTGGTTCTGAAGCTTTCTTT. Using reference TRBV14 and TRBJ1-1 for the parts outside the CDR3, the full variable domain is EAGVTQFPSHSVIEKGQTVTLRCDPISGHDNLYWYRRVMGKEIKFLLHFVKESKQDESGMPNNRFLAERTGGTYSTLKVQPAELEDSGVYFCASSQLGGGSEAFFGQGTRLTVV.

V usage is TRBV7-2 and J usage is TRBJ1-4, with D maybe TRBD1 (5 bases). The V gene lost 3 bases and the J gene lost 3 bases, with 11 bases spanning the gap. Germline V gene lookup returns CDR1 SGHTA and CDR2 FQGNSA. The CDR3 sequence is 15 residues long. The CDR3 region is CASSFQPGANEKLFF. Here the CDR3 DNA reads TGTGCCAGCAGCTTTCAACCGGGGGCTAATGAAAAACTGTTTTTT.

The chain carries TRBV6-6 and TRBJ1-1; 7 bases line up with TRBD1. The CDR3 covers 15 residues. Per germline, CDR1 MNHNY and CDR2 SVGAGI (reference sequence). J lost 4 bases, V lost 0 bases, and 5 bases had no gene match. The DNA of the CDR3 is TGTGCCAGCAGTTACTCGAGGGGGCGGGGCACTGAAGCTTTCTTT. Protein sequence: CASSYSRGRGTEAFF.

Here the CDR3 reads CASSPGLEFREQYF. DNA for the CDR3: TGTGCCAGCAGTCCGGGACTGGAATTTCGCGAGCAGTACTTC. The chain combines TRBV7-2 with TRBJ2-7; tentatively, D is TRBD2 (6 bases). V lost 6 bases and J 6 bases, leaving 18 bases between the germline ends. This CDR3 comprises 14 residues. Per the germline V gene, CDR1 is SGHTA and CDR2 is FQGNSA.

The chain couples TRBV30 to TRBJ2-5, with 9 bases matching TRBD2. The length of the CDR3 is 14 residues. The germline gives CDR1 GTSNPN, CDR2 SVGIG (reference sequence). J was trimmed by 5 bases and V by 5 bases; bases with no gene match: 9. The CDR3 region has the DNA TGTGCCTGGGGCAGGCGGGAGGGCAGGGAGACCCAGTACTTC. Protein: CAWGRREGRETQYF.

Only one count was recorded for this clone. The CDR3 is CASSFGQNYGYTF. The CDR3 DNA is TGTGCCAGCAGTTTTGGACAGAACTATGGCTACACCTTC. V is TRBV27 and J is TRBJ1-2, with D perhaps TRBD1 (6 bases). Germline CDR1 MNHEY, CDR2 SMNVEV (reference sequence). V lost 3 bases to trimming and J lost 2 bases, with 7 bases between them. The CDR3 is 13 residues long.

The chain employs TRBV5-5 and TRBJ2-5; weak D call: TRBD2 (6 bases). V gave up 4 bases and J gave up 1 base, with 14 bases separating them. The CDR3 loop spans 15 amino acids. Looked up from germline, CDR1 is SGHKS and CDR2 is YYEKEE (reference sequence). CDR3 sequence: CASSVSSGFQETQYF. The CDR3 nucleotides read TGTGCCAGCAGCGTCTCCAGCGGGTTCCAAGAGACCCAGTACTTC. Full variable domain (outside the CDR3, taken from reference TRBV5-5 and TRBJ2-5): DAGVTQSPTHLIKTRGQQVTLRCSPISGHKSVSWYQQVLGQGPQFIFQYYEKEERGRGNFPDRFSARQFPNYSSELNVNALLLGDSALYLCASSVSSGFQETQYFGPGTRLLVL.

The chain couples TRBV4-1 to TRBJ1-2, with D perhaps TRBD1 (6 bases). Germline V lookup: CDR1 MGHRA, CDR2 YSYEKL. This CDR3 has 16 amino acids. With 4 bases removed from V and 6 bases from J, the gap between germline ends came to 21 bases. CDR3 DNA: TGCGCCAGCAGCCTCGCCGAACAGGGCCTTAAGAATGGCTACACCTTC. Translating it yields CASSLAEQGLKNGYTF.

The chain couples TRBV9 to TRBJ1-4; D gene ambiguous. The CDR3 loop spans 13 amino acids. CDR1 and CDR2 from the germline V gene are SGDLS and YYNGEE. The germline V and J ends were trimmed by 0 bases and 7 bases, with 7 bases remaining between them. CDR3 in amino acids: CASSVAVGEKLFF. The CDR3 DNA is TGTGCCAGCAGCGTAGCAGTGGGTGAAAAACTGTTTTTT.

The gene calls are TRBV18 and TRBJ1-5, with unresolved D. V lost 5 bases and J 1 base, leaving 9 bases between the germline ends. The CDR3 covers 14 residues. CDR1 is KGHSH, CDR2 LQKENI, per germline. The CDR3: CASSVARSNQPQHF. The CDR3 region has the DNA TGTGCCAGCTCAGTCGCCAGAAGCAATCAGCCCCAGCATTTT.

The CDR3 is CASSSRPDGTNTGELFF. The CDR3 DNA follows: TGTGCCAGCAGCTCACGGCCCGACGGCACGAACACCGGGGAGCTGTTTTTT. The rearrangement joins TRBV7-6 to TRBJ2-2, with no clear D. Germline CDR1 SGHVS, CDR2 FNYEAQ. V dropped 4 bases and J dropped 0 bases, with 15 bases sitting between them. The CDR3 covers 17 residues.

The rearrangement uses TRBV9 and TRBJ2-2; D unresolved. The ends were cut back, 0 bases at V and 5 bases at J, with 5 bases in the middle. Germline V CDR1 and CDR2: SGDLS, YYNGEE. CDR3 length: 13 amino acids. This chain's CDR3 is CASSVAETGELFF. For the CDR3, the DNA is TGTGCCAGCAGCGTAGCCGAGACCGGGGAGCTGTTTTTT.

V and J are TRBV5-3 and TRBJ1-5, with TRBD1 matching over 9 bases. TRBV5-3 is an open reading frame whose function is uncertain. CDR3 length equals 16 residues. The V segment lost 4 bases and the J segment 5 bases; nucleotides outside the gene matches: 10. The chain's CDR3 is CARSLPGQGQHQPQHF. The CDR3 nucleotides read TGTGCCAGAAGCCTTCCGGGACAGGGCCAGCATCAGCCCCAGCATTTT.

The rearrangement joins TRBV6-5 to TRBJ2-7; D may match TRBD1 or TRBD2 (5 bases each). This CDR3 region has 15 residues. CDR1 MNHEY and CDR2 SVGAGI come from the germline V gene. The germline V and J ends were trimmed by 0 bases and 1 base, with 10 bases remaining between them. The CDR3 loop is CASSYSNWGSYEQYF. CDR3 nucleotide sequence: TGTGCCAGCAGTTACTCGAATTGGGGGTCCTACGAGCAGTACTTC.

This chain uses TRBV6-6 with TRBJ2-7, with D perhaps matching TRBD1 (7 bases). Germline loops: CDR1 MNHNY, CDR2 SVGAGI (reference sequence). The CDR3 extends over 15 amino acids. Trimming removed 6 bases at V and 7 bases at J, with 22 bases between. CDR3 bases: TGTGCCAGCAGAAGGGAGGACAGGCTCTCGGGGGAGCAGTACTTC. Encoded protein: CASRREDRLSGEQYF.

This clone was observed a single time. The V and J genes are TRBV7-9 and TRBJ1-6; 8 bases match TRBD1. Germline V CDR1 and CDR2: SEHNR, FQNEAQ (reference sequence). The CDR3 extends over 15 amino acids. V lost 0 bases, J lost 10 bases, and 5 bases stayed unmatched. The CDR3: CASSLAPGGESPLHF. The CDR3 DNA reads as TGTGCCAGCAGCTTAGCGCCAGGGGGCGAGTCACCCCTCCACTTT.

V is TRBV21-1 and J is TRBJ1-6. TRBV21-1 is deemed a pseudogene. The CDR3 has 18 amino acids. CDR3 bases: TGTGCCAGCAGATTAACACTAGCTACAATACATCATAATTCACCCCTCCACTTT. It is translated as CASRLTLATIHHNSPLHF.

The CDR3 sequence: CASSNPGRGALETQYF. Here the CDR3 DNA reads TGTGCCAGCAGTAACCCGGGGCGAGGGGCACTTGAGACCCAGTACTTC. The chain recombines TRBV25-1 with TRBJ2-5; D tentatively fits TRBD1 or TRBD2 (5 bases each). The CDR3 runs 16 residues. V dropped 5 bases and J dropped 5 bases, with 21 bases sitting between them. Germline lookup yields CDR1 MGHDK and CDR2 SYGVNS.

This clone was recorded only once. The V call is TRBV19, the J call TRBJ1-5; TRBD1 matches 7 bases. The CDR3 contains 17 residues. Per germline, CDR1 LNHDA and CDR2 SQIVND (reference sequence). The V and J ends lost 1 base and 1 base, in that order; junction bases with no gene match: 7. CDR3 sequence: CASSIALGGGSNQPQHF. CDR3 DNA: TGTGCCAGTAGTATAGCCTTAGGGGGCGGGAGCAATCAGCCCCAGCATTTT.

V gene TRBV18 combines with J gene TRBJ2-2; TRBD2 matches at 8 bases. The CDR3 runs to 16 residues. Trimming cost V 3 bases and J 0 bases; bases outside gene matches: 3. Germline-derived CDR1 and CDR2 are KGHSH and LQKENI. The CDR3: CASSPISGTNTGELFF. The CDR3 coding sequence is TGTGCCAGCTCACCTATTAGCGGGACGAACACCGGGGAGCTGTTTTTT. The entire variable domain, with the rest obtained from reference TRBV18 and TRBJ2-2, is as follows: NAGVMQNPRHLVRRRGQEARLRCSPMKGHSHVYWYRQLPEEGLKFMVYLQKENIIDESGMPKERFSAEFPKEGPSILRIQQVVRGDSAAYFCASSPISGTNTGELFFGEGSRLTVL.

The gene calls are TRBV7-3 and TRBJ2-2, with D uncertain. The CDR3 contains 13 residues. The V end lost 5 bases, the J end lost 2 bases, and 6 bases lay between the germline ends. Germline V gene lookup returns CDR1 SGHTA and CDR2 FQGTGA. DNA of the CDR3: TGTGCCAGCAGCCCAACCAACACCGGGGAGCTGTTTTTT. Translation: CASSPTNTGELFF.

The CDR3 DNA sequence: TGCGCCAGCAGCCAAGATGAGGTCGGAGGTCCTGCCGGGCGATATAATTCACCCCTCCACTTT. It translates to CASSQDEVGGPAGRYNSPLHF. The J gene is TRBJ1-6, the V gene TRBV4-1; D remains ambiguous. V lost 0 bases, J lost 4 bases, and 25 bases lay in between. There are 21 residues in the CDR3. Germline CDR1 reads MGHRA; CDR2 reads YSYEKL.

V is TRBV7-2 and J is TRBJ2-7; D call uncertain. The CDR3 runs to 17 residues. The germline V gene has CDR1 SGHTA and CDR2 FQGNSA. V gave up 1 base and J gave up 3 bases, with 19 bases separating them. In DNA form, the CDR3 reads TGTGCCAGCAGCTTAGATCGCGCAGGCAGGCAGATCTACGAGCAGTACTTC. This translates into CASSLDRAGRQIYEQYF.

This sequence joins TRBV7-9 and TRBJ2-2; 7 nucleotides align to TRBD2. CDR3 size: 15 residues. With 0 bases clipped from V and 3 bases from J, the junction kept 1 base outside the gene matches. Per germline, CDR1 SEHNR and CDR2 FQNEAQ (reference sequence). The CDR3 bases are TGTGCCAGCAGCTTAGCGGGAGGGTACACCGGGGAGCTGTTTTTT. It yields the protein CASSLAGGYTGELFF.

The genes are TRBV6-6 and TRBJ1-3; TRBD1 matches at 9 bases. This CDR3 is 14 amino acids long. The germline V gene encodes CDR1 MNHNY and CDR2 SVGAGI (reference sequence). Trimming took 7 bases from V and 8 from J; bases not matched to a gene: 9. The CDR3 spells CASTPGTGLHTIYF. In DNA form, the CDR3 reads TGTGCCAGCACCCCCGGGACAGGGCTGCACACCATATATTTT.

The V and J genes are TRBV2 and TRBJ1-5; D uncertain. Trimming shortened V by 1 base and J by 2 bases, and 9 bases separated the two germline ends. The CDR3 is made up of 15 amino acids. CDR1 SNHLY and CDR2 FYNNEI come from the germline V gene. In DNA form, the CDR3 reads TGTGCCAGCAGTGAAGGTCAAGCGGGCAATCAGCCCCAGCATTTT. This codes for CASSEGQAGNQPQHF. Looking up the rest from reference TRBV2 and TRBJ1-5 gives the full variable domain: EPEVTQTPSHQVTQMGQEVILRCVPISNHLYFYWYRQILGQKVEFLVSFYNNEISEKSEIFDDQFSVERPDGSNFTLKIRSTKLEDSAMYFCASSEGQAGNQPQHFGDGTRLSIL.

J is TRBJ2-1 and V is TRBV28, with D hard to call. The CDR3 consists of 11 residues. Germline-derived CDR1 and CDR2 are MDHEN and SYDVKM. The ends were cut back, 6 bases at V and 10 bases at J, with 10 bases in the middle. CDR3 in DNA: TGTGCCAGCAGACTCGCGATGGAGCAGTTCTTC. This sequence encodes CASRLAMEQFF.

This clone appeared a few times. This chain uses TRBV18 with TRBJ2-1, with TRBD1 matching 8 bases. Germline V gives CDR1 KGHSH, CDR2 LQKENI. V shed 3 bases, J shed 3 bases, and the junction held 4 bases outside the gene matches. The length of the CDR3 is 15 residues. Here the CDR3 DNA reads TGTGCCAGCTCACCCCCGGGACAGGTCTACAATGAGCAGTTCTTC. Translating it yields CASSPPGQVYNEQFF.

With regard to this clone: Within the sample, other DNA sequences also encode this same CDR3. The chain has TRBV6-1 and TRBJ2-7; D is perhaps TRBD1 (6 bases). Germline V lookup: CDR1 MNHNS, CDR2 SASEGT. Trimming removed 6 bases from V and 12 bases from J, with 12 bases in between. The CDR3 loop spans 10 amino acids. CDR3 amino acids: CASRQGWGYF. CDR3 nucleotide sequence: TGTGCCAGCAGACAGGGCTGGGGGTACTTC.

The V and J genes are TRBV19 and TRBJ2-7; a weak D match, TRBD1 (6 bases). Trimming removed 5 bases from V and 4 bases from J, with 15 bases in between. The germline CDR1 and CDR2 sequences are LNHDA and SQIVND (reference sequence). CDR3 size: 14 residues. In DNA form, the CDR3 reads TGTGCCAGTAGTCCGAGGGACACCGAATACGAGCAGTACTTC. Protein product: CASSPRDTEYEQYF.